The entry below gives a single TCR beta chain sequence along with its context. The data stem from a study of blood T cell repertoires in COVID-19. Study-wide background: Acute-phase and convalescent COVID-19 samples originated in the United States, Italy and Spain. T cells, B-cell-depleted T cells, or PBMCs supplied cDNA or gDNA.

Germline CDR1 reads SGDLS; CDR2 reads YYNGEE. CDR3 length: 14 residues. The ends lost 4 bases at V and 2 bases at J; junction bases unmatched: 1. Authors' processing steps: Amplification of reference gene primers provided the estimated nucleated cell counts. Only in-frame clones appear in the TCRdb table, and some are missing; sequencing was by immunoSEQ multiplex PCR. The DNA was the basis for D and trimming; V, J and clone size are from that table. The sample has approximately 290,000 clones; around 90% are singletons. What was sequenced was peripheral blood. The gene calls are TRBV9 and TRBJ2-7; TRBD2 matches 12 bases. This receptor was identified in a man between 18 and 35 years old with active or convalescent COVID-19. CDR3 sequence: CASSSSGGAYEQYF. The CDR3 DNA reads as TGTGCCAGCAGCTCTAGCGGGGGGGCCTACGAGCAGTACTTC.